The 2 T cell receptor beta chains in this list originate from one sample, sequenced in a study of cytomegalovirus exposure and HLA in healthy donors. In the PCR, 60 Vbeta and 13 Jbeta primers were used. The data were produced by immunoSEQ multiplex PCR, yet TCRdb's version contains in-frame clones alone and is incomplete. The sample yields 200,000 to 250,000 clones, 77% seen once. Sequenced sample: PBMCs. The receptor source for this set is a woman aged 55-69 years in good health and CMV-seropositive.

The J gene is TRBJ2-7, the V gene TRBV5-4, with TRBD1 matching over 9 bases. With 3 bases clipped from V and 3 bases from J, the junction kept 4 bases outside the gene matches. The CDR3 is made up of 14 amino acids. Germline V gene lookup returns CDR1 SGHNT and CDR2 YYREEE (reference sequence). CDR3 in amino acids: CASSSTGGDYEQYF. CDR3 DNA: TGTGCCAGCAGCTCGACAGGGGGGGACTACGAGCAGTACTTC.

For this clone: Other DNA sequences in the same sample also yield this CDR3. The chain combines TRBV2 with TRBJ1-5, with 11 bases that match TRBD1. From germline, CDR1 is SNHLY and CDR2 FYNNEI. This CDR3 comprises 15 residues. V gave up 4 bases and J gave up 4 bases; unmatched junction bases: 3. The CDR3 region has the DNA TGTGCCAGCAGTGGGACAGGGGGCAGTAATCAGCCCCAGCATTTT. Its translation: CASSGTGGSNQPQHF.